This record concerns one T cell receptor (beta chain) sequence. The target antigen is unknown. V lost 1 base to trimming and J lost 1 base, with 14 bases between them. Germline-derived CDR1 and CDR2 are GTSNPN and SVGIG (reference sequence). The CDR3 contains 16 residues. These data are taken from a study of beta chain features in type 1 diabetes. Study background: Some 110,000,000 sorted cells were examined across all samples. Study results and limitations: Patients and controls would share equally any PCR tilt toward shorter templates.

Researchers reported sorting CD4+ naive, central memory, regulatory and stem cell-like memory cells via CD45RO/CCR7/CD25/CD127/CD95/CD27. The entirety of the isolated RNA underwent reverse transcription, so expressed TCRB transcripts were sequenced. Naive, central memory and regulatory T cell samples averaged about 3.4 million reads. Profiling relied on immunoSEQ multiplex PCR, and the TCRdb table lists in-frame clones only, not all of them. The sample includes hundreds of thousands of clones, 11% seen only once; the top ten take 0.015%. The chain recombines TRBV30 with TRBJ2-4; tentatively, D is TRBD2 (6 bases). Source material: naive CD4+ T cells from blood. The TCR was taken from a woman younger than 45 in good health. CDR3 protein: CAWSAAGRGAKNIQYF. The CDR3 DNA follows: TGTGCCTGGAGTGCAGCGGGTCGGGGTGCCAAAAACATTCAGTACTTC. Filled out from reference TRBV30 and TRBJ2-4, the complete variable domain reads SQTIHQWPATLVQPVGSPLSLECTVEGTSNPNLYWYRQAAGRGLQLLFYSVGIGQISSEVPQNLSASRPQDRQFILSSKKLLLSDSGFYLCAWSAAGRGAKNIQYFGAGTRLSVL.